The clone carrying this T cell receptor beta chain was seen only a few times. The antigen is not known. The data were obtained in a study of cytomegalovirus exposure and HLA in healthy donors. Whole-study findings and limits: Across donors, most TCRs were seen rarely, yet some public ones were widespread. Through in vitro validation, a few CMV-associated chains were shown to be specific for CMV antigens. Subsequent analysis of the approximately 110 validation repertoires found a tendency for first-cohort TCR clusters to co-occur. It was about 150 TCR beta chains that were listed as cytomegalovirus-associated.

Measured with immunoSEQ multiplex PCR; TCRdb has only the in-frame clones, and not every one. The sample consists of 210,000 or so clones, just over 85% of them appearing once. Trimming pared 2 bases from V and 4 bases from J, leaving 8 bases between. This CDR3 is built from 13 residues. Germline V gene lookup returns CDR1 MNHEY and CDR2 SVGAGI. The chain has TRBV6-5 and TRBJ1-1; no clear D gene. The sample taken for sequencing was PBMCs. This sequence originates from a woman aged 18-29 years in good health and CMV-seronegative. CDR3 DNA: TGTGCCAGCAGTTACAGGGAGAGCACTGAAGCTTTCTTT. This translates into CASSYRESTEAFF.